Listed here are 30 T cell receptor beta chains from one sample, sequenced in a study of T cell responses to AZD1222 COVID-19 vaccine. Here immunoSEQ multiplex PCR was the method, and the copy in TCRdb shows in-frame clones only, minus some. The sample has 100,000 to 150,000 clones, 70% to 90% seen once. The source was peripheral blood, collected on day 0 of AZD1222 vaccination. The source is an adult in good health.

The chain joins TRBV15 to TRBJ1-6, with 11 bases identical to TRBD1. The CDR3 covers 14 residues. The junction had 2 bases not matched to a gene; V was cut back by 3 bases and J by 10 bases. The V gene's germline CDR1 is LNHNV and CDR2 YYDKDF (reference sequence). The CDR3 DNA is TGTGCCACCAGCAGTGGGACAGGGGGATCACCCCTCCACTTT. Its protein product is CATSSGTGGSPLHF.

The chain employs TRBV11-2 and TRBJ1-6; D is unresolved. Trimming took off 3 bases at V and 6 bases at J, with 6 bases between the two ends. CDR3 length equals 13 residues. Germline values: CDR1 SGHAT, CDR2 FQNNGV. CDR3 loop: CASSFGPNSPLHF. As DNA, the CDR3 is TGTGCCAGCAGCTTCGGCCCTAATTCACCCCTCCACTTT.

This clone came up a few times. The chain is built from TRBV25-1 and TRBJ1-3; no reliable D call. Germline assignment: CDR1 MGHDK and CDR2 SYGVNS. The germline V and J ends were trimmed by 4 bases and 7 bases, with 14 bases remaining between them. The CDR3 has 14 residues. CDR3 sequence: CASSAPRLGNTIYF. The CDR3, as DNA: TGTGCCAGCAGTGCCCCCCGTCTCGGGAACACCATATATTTT.

This clone was seen more than once but under ten times. The chain combines TRBV3-1 (or the pseudogene TRBV3-2) with TRBJ1-1; no definite D call. The germline CDR1 and CDR2 sequences are LGHDT and YNNKEL (reference sequence). This CDR3 is 13 amino acids long. V lost 5 bases to trimming and J lost 4 bases, with 11 bases between them. CDR3 nucleotide sequence: TGTGCCAGCAGCGGCGGGGTAGGCACTGAAGCTTTCTTT. This codes for CASSGGVGTEAFF.

The chain links TRBV9 to TRBJ2-5; 9 nucleotides match TRBD1. The CDR3 covers 13 residues. V was clipped by 4 bases and J by 4 bases; unmatched bases: 2. Germline V gene lookup returns CDR1 SGDLS and CDR2 YYNGEE. CDR3 loop: CASSRGQGETQYF. CDR3 DNA: TGTGCCAGCAGCCGGGGACAGGGAGAGACCCAGTACTTC.

V usage is TRBV5-6 and J usage is TRBJ2-7; D may be TRBD1 (8 bases). The germline V gene encodes CDR1 SGHDT and CDR2 YYEEEE. With 4 bases removed from V and 5 bases from J, the gap between germline ends came to 16 bases. CDR3 length: 14 amino acids. CDR3 sequence reads: CASSHDRGGNEQYF. The CDR3 DNA is TGTGCCAGCAGCCACGACAGGGGAGGGAACGAGCAGTACTTC. The full variable domain, with the rest looked up from reference TRBV5-6 and TRBJ2-7, is DAGVTQSPTHLIKTRGQQVTLRCSPKSGHDTVSWYQQALGQGPQFIFQYYEEEERQRGNFPDRFSGHQFPNYSSELNVNALLLGDSALYLCASSHDRGGNEQYFGPGTRLTVT.

The rearrangement joins TRBV29-1 to TRBJ1-5, with a weak D call TRBD1 (6 bases). This CDR3 region has 15 residues. The germline V gene has CDR1 SQVTM and CDR2 ANQGSEA. Trimming stripped 6 bases from V and 5 bases from J, with 20 bases between. The CDR3 region has the DNA TGCAGCGTGGTCTTTACAGGGCTAGCGGATCAGCCCCAGCATTTT. The encoded protein is CSVVFTGLADQPQHF.

The sample holds one count of this clone. This chain connects TRBV5-5 to TRBJ1-6, with D tentatively TRBD1 (6 bases). The CDR3 is made up of 15 amino acids. CDR1 is SGHKS, CDR2 YYEKEE, per germline (reference sequence). Trimming cost V 0 bases and J 7 bases, with 11 bases left between them. The CDR3 here is CASSLVGGRNSPLHF. The CDR3 nucleotides are TGTGCCAGCAGCTTGGTTGGGGGCCGAAATTCACCCCTCCACTTT.

This chain connects TRBV18 to TRBJ1-1; 10 bases are shared with TRBD1. Trimming removed 6 bases from V and 5 bases from J; junction bases left unmatched: 6. The CDR3 extends over 14 amino acids. The germline gives CDR1 KGHSH, CDR2 LQKENI. CDR3 sequence: CASSRDRGGTEAFF. CDR3 sequence (DNA): TGTGCCAGCTCCCGGGACAGGGGAGGTACTGAAGCTTTCTTT.

The chain uses TRBV21-1 and TRBJ2-7; the D call TRBD1 from the table was never checked on the DNA. TRBV21-1 is assigned pseudogene status. The CDR3 is 16 residues long. CDR3 coding DNA: TGTGCCAGCAGCAAAGTCCCAGGGGCCTGTTCCTACGAGCAGTACTTC. It translates to CASSKVPGACSYEQYF.

This chain uses TRBV6-5 with TRBJ1-6; TRBD1 agrees at 8 bases. The CDR3 consists of 12 residues. Unmatched junction bases numbered 3, after V lost 7 bases and J lost 10 bases. Germline assignment: CDR1 MNHEY and CDR2 SVGAGI. The CDR3 loop is CASTDRVSPLHF. In nucleotides, the CDR3 is TGTGCCAGCACGGACAGGGTCTCACCCCTCCACTTT.

This chain connects TRBV9 to TRBJ2-1, with no clear D. The germline gives CDR1 SGDLS, CDR2 YYNGEE. The CDR3 contains 17 residues. V gave up 0 bases and J gave up 2 bases, with 15 bases separating them. CDR3 amino acids: CASSVGISRGPYNEQFF. The CDR3 nucleotides are TGTGCCAGCAGCGTAGGAATTAGCAGAGGCCCCTACAATGAGCAGTTCTTC.

The chain is built from TRBV7-2 and TRBJ2-7, with no clear D. Germline lookup yields CDR1 SGHTA and CDR2 FQGNSA. Between the trimmed V and J ends, which lost 7 bases and 0 bases, there was a span of 16 bases. This CDR3 is 15 amino acids long. CDR3 residues: CASIPNPAFSYEQYF. CDR3 coding DNA: TGTGCCAGCATCCCCAACCCGGCCTTCTCCTACGAGCAGTACTTC.

The rearrangement uses TRBV11-2 and TRBJ1-5; 10 bases align to TRBD1. V shed 5 bases and J 3 bases; nucleotides not matched to a gene: 4. The germline V gene encodes CDR1 SGHAT and CDR2 FQNNGV. This CDR3 region has 15 residues. CDR3 in amino acids: CASSPGQGDNQPQHF. The CDR3 bases are TGTGCCAGCAGCCCCGGACAGGGGGACAATCAGCCCCAGCATTTT.

The chain combines TRBV7-3 with TRBJ2-1, with TRBD2 matching 9 bases. J was trimmed by 4 bases and V by 5 bases; bases with no gene match: 6. The CDR3 loop spans 15 amino acids. The germline gives CDR1 SGHTA, CDR2 FQGTGA. The CDR3 here is CASSHSGGGYNEQFF. Written as DNA, the CDR3 is TGTGCCAGCAGCCATAGCGGGGGCGGGTACAATGAGCAGTTCTTC.

This clone came up a few times. J is TRBJ1-2 and V is TRBV27, with 8 bases lining up with TRBD1. The V gene's germline CDR1 is MNHEY and CDR2 SMNVEV (reference sequence). The CDR3 spans 15 residues. The trim removed 6 bases at V and 8 bases at J, leaving 14 bases unmatched. CDR3 coding DNA: TGTGCCAGCAGGACCCCTGGACAGGGTGAGGAAGGCTACACCTTC. Translating it yields CASRTPGQGEEGYTF.

The V and J genes are TRBV5-6 and TRBJ2-1; 11 bases are a match to TRBD1. Germline V lookup: CDR1 SGHDT, CDR2 YYEEEE. The V gene end was trimmed by 4 bases and the J gene end by 6 bases; junction bases not matched to a gene: 3. CDR3 size: 14 residues. The CDR3 nucleotides read TGTGCCAGCAGCGGAGGGACAGGGGGCAATGAGCAGTTCTTC. Residues: CASSGGTGGNEQFF. Variable domain in full (rest from reference TRBV5-6 and TRBJ2-1): DAGVTQSPTHLIKTRGQQVTLRCSPKSGHDTVSWYQQALGQGPQFIFQYYEEEERQRGNFPDRFSGHQFPNYSSELNVNALLLGDSALYLCASSGGTGGNEQFFGPGTRLTVL.

The chain links TRBV15 to TRBJ2-3; the match to TRBD2 covers 10 bases. The germline V gene has CDR1 LNHNV and CDR2 YYDKDF (reference sequence). The ends lost 0 bases at V and 8 bases at J; junction bases unmatched: 5. The CDR3 spans 15 residues. The CDR3 loop reads CATSRDVAGGGTQYF. The CDR3 DNA reads TGTGCCACCAGCAGAGATGTAGCGGGAGGTGGTACGCAGTATTTT. Variable domain in full (rest from reference TRBV15 and TRBJ2-3): DAMVIQNPRYQVTQFGKPVTLSCSQTLNHNVMYWYQQKSSQAPKLLFHYYDKDFNNEADTPDNFQSRRPNTSFCFLDIRSPGLGDTAMYLCATSRDVAGGGTQYFGPGTRLTVL.

This clone turned up a few times. The gene calls are TRBV28 and TRBJ2-1; D gene ambiguous. Per germline, CDR1 MDHEN and CDR2 SYDVKM. With 6 bases removed from V and 3 bases from J, the gap between germline ends came to 9 bases. CDR3 length: 13 residues. The DNA for the CDR3 is TGTGCCAGCAGGCCCCAGGACTACAATGAGCAGTTCTTC. Residues: CASRPQDYNEQFF.

This chain connects TRBV5-1 to TRBJ2-1; 9 bases agree with TRBD2. Germline trimming cut 1 base from V and 5 bases from J; bases unmatched to any gene: 13. The CDR3 sequence is 18 residues long. Germline V CDR1 and CDR2: SGHRS, YFSETQ. The CDR3, as DNA: TGCGCCAGCAGCTTGATCGGGCCCGCTAGCGGGGTAGACAATGAGCAGTTCTTC. Translating gives CASSLIGPASGVDNEQFF.

V and J are TRBV19 and TRBJ1-5; D is perhaps TRBD1 (6 bases). The CDR3 spans 15 residues. Per germline, CDR1 LNHDA and CDR2 SQIVND (reference sequence). With 7 bases removed from V and 7 bases from J, the gap between germline ends came to 20 bases. Here the CDR3 DNA reads TGTGCCAGTACCGCCGTCTGGGGGGCTTCCCAGCCCCAGCATTTT. It encodes CASTAVWGASQPQHF.

A few counts support this clone. V usage is TRBV28 and J usage is TRBJ1-2, with a weak D call TRBD1 (5 bases). The ends were cut back, 8 bases at V and 2 bases at J, with 15 bases in the middle. Germline CDR1 and CDR2: MDHEN and SYDVKM. The CDR3 contains 14 residues. The CDR3 reads CASGLRGTNYGYTF. In DNA, the CDR3 is TGTGCCAGCGGGCTTCGGGGCACAAACTATGGCTACACCTTC.

The chain is built from TRBV11-2 and TRBJ2-1; tentatively, D is TRBD2 (5 bases). The CDR3 contains 11 residues. The V and J ends lost 5 bases and 8 bases respectively, with 7 bases between them. From germline, CDR1 is SGHAT and CDR2 FQNNGV. CDR3 in amino acids: CASSRRYEQFF. The CDR3 DNA reads TGTGCCAGCAGCAGGAGGTATGAGCAGTTCTTC.

This clone occurred once. This chain links TRBV5-8 with TRBJ1-2, with a tentative D call TRBD1 (6 bases). The CDR3 extends over 12 amino acids. CDR1 SGHTS and CDR2 YDEGEE come from the germline V gene. With 9 bases removed from V and 7 bases from J, the gap between germline ends came to 16 bases. The CDR3 here is CAIHHRAAGYTF. The CDR3 DNA is TGTGCCATTCATCACAGGGCAGCTGGCTACACCTTC. Full variable domain (missing parts from reference TRBV5-8 and TRBJ1-2): EAGVTQSPTHLIKTRGQQATLRCSPISGHTSVYWYQQALGLGLQFLLWYDEGEERNRGNFPPRFSGRQFPNYSSELNVNALELEDSALYLCAIHHRAAGYTFGSGTRLTVV.

The rearrangement links TRBV27 to TRBJ2-7; D may match TRBD1 or TRBD2 (5 bases each). V was clipped by 6 bases and J by 0 bases, with 21 bases between them. The CDR3 totals 17 residues. The germline CDR1 and CDR2 sequences are MNHEY and SMNVEV (reference sequence). CDR3 region: CASRVWGGGPSSYEQYF. The CDR3 DNA reads TGTGCCAGCAGAGTTTGGGGTGGGGGACCTAGCTCCTACGAGCAGTACTTC.

This clone came up once. CDR3 sequence reads: CASSLEGYEQYF. The CDR3 DNA sequence: TGTGCCAGCAGTTTAGAAGGTTACGAGCAGTACTTC. V usage is TRBV12-3 or TRBV12-4 and J usage is TRBJ2-7, with D hard to call. CDR3 length: 12 residues. V lost 1 base and J 4 bases, leaving 5 bases between the germline ends.

This clone has only one observation. The same CDR3 is also encoded by other DNA sequences in this sample. The V gene is TRBV5-1, the J gene TRBJ2-3; D unresolved. The CDR3 is 12 amino acids. Germline V gene sequence: CDR1 SGHRS, CDR2 YFSETQ. Trimming removed 2 bases from V and 5 bases from J, with 6 bases in between. DNA for the CDR3: TGCGCCAGCAGCTTAGGGCTAGATACGCAGTATTTT. The encoded protein is CASSLGLDTQYF.

V is TRBV9 and J is TRBJ2-3; D possibly uses TRBD1 or TRBD2 (5 bases each). The germline gives CDR1 SGDLS, CDR2 YYNGEE. The CDR3 is 15 amino acids. Trimming took off 2 bases at V and 7 bases at J, with 17 bases between the two ends. CDR3 nucleotide sequence: TGTGCCAGCAGCGTCACCGGGACGGTGTCCCATACGCAGTATTTT. Translated, it gives CASSVTGTVSHTQYF.

This clone was seen a single time. The chain has TRBV12-3 or TRBV12-4 and TRBJ2-7; weak D call: TRBD1 (5 bases). Between the trimmed V and J ends, which lost 5 bases and 6 bases, there was a span of 14 bases. The CDR3 is made up of 13 amino acids. For the CDR3, the DNA is TGTGCCAGCAGTCTCCAGACGCAGGGCGAGCAGTACTTC. Translated: CASSLQTQGEQYF.

V is TRBV6-6 and J is TRBJ1-2; D ambiguous. The CDR3 sequence is 13 residues long. V shed 8 bases and J shed 1 base, with 11 bases lying between them. From germline, CDR1 is MNHNY and CDR2 SVGAGI (reference sequence). CDR3 nucleotides: TGTGCCAGCGTGACGGCCCTTAACTATGGCTACACCTTC. It specifies CASVTALNYGYTF.